These 13 T cell receptor beta chains were all obtained from the same sample, sequenced in a study of early T cells in non-severe SARS-CoV-2 infection. TCRdb re-called the 5' RACE reads through MiXCR, storing one row per CDR3 protein. The sample records 55,000 to 65,000 distinct CDR3 sequences, around 10% being singletons. Sequenced material: whole blood. These receptors were collected from an adult who was a healthcare worker with PCR-confirmed SARS-CoV-2 infection or an uninfected control (not recorded which).

This rearrangement joins TRBV28 to TRBJ1-1; D remains ambiguous. Trimming removed 3 bases at V and 11 bases at J, with 13 bases between. Germline CDR1 and CDR2: MDHEN and SYDVKM. CDR3 length equals 12 residues. The CDR3 reads CASSFGRREAFF. The CDR3, as DNA: TGTGCCAGCAGTTTTGGGCGGAGGGAGGCTTTCTTT.

V usage is TRBV4-3 and J usage is TRBJ1-2; 7 positions match TRBD1. Germline lookup yields CDR1 LGHNA and CDR2 YSLEER. There are 15 residues in the CDR3. The V gene end was trimmed by 0 bases and the J gene end by 4 bases; junction bases not matched to a gene: 5. CDR3 region: CASSQDRQGSYGYTF. The CDR3, as DNA: TGCGCCAGCAGCCAAGATCGACAGGGATCCTATGGCTACACCTTC.

This clonotype was counted many times. V gene TRBV20-1 combines with J gene TRBJ2-1; TRBD2 aligns across 10 bases. V lost 0 bases and J lost 3; bases outside the gene matches: 8. The germline gives CDR1 DFQATT, CDR2 SNEGSKA (reference sequence). This CDR3 contains 17 residues. The CDR3 region is CSARDKRLAGSYNEQFF. The CDR3 DNA is TGCAGTGCTAGAGATAAGCGACTAGCGGGCAGCTACAATGAGCAGTTCTTC.

This clonotype was seen only a few times. This chain connects TRBV20-1 to TRBJ2-5, with 7 bases aligning to TRBD2. Per the germline V gene, CDR1 is DFQATT and CDR2 is SNEGSKA (reference sequence). With 5 bases clipped from V and 1 base from J, the junction kept 7 bases outside the gene matches. This CDR3 spans 14 amino acids. This CDR3 reads CSARLAEIQETQYF. CDR3 coding DNA: TGCAGTGCTCGACTAGCTGAGATCCAAGAGACCCAGTACTTC.

This clonotype was picked up a small number of times. The chain joins TRBV21-1 to TRBJ2-1; TRBD2, the table's D call, was not compared with the DNA. TRBV21-1 is a known pseudogene. The CDR3 is 16 amino acids. CDR3 DNA: TGTGCCAGCAGCAAAGATCGAAGAGCGGCTCCCAATGAGCAGTTCTTC. Encoded protein: CASSKDRRAAPNEQFF.

The chain combines TRBV2 with TRBJ1-1, with a possible D match to TRBD1 (6 bases). V was pared by 6 bases and J by 7 bases, with 12 bases between. Germline CDR1 SNHLY, CDR2 FYNNEI. The CDR3 covers 12 residues. CDR3: CASRVKGGEAFF. The CDR3 nucleotides are TGTGCCAGCAGAGTAAAGGGGGGTGAAGCTTTCTTT.

The chain has TRBV18 and TRBJ1-2, with 11 bases matching TRBD1. Unmatched junction bases numbered 2, after V lost 3 bases and J lost 2 bases. Germline V gene data show CDR1 as KGHSH and CDR2 as LQKENI. CDR3 length: 15 residues. CDR3 in amino acids: CASSPRDRGNYGYTF. CDR3 nucleotide sequence: TGTGCCAGCTCACCCAGGGACAGGGGGAACTATGGCTACACCTTC. The full variable domain, its missing parts supplied by reference TRBV18 and TRBJ1-2, is NAGVMQNPRHLVRRRGQEARLRCSPMKGHSHVYWYRQLPEEGLKFMVYLQKENIIDESGMPKERFSAEFPKEGPSILRIQQVVRGDSAAYFCASSPRDRGNYGYTFGSGTRLTVV.

In its sample, this clonotype was seen many times. CDR3 amino acids: CASSADRGVSGNTIYF. CDR3 DNA sequence: TGTGCCAGCAGCGCGGATCGGGGAGTCTCTGGAAACACCATATATTTT. The rearrangement links TRBV5-6 to TRBJ1-3; D remains unclear. Per germline, CDR1 SGHDT and CDR2 YYEEEE. The CDR3 is 16 amino acids. Between the trimmed V and J ends, which lost 4 bases and 0 bases, there was a span of 14 bases.

In this sample, this clonotype turned up many times. The chain has TRBV4-2 and TRBJ1-2; 12 bases align to TRBD1. Germline-derived CDR1 and CDR2 are LGHNA and YNFKEQ. CDR3 size: 14 residues. J was trimmed by 6 bases and V by 8 bases; bases with no gene match: 7. CDR3 in amino acids: CASSPGQGADGYTF. CDR3 in DNA: TGTGCCAGCTCCCCGGGACAGGGGGCGGATGGCTACACCTTC.

The rearrangement joins TRBV30 to TRBJ2-1; tentative D call: TRBD2 (5 bases). The CDR3 covers 12 residues. Germline loops: CDR1 GTSNPN, CDR2 SVGIG (reference sequence). Trimming stripped 8 bases from V and 5 bases from J, with 13 bases between. The CDR3 is CATDGVNNEQFF. DNA for the CDR3: TGTGCCACGGACGGGGTAAACAATGAGCAGTTCTTC.

This clonotype was picked up many times. V is TRBV28 and J is TRBJ1-1; 7 nucleotides align to TRBD1. CDR1 and CDR2 from the germline V gene are MDHEN and SYDVKM. The length of the CDR3 is 14 residues. The trim removed 5 bases at V and 1 base at J, leaving 4 bases unmatched. CDR3 bases: TGTGCCAGCAGTCTACAGGGGAAGAACACTGAAGCTTTCTTT. It yields the protein CASSLQGKNTEAFF. The full variable domain, its missing parts supplied by reference TRBV28 and TRBJ1-1, is DVKVTQSSRYLVKRTGEKVFLECVQDMDHENMFWYRQDPGLGLRLIYFSYDVKMKEKGDIPEGYSVSREKKERFSLILESASTNQTSMYLCASSLQGKNTEAFFGQGTRLTVV.

This clonotype was seen more than once but under ten times. This chain joins TRBV7-8 and TRBJ2-7, with no clear D. This CDR3 is built from 11 residues. In germline, CDR1 is SGHVS, CDR2 FQNEAQ. V lost 8 bases and J 2 bases, leaving 7 bases between the germline ends. For the CDR3, the DNA is TGTGCCAGCGCAGGAGCCTACGAGCAGTACTTC. It specifies CASAGAYEQYF. The whole variable domain, filled in from reference TRBV7-8 and TRBJ2-7, reads GAGVSQSPRYKVAKRGQDVALRCDPISGHVSLFWYQQALGQGPEFLTYFQNEAQLDKSGLPSDRFFAERPEGSVSTLKIQRTQQEDSAVYLCASAGAYEQYFGPGTRLTVT.

The J gene is TRBJ2-3, the V gene TRBV2; TRBD2 agrees at 8 bases. The CDR3 has 15 residues. Germline CDR1 is SNHLY and CDR2 is FYNNEI. The V segment lost 2 bases and the J segment 3 bases; nucleotides outside the gene matches: 4. The CDR3 region is CASSELAGLTDTQYF. The CDR3 DNA sequence: TGTGCCAGCAGTGAACTAGCGGGTCTTACAGATACGCAGTATTTT.